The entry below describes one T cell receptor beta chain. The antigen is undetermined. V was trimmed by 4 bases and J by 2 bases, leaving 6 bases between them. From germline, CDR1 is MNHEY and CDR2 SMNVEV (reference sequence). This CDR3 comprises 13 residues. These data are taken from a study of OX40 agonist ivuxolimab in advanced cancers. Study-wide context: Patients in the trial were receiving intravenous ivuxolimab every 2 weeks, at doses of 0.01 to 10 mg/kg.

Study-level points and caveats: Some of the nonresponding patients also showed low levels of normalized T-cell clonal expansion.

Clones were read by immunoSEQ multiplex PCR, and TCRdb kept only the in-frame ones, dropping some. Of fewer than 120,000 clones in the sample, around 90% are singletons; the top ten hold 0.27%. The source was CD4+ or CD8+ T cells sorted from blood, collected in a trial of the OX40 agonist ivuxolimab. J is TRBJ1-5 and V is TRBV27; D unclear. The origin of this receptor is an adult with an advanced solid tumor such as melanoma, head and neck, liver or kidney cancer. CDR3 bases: TGTGCCAGCAGTTATAAAGGCAATCAGCCCCAGCATTTT. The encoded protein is CASSYKGNQPQHF.